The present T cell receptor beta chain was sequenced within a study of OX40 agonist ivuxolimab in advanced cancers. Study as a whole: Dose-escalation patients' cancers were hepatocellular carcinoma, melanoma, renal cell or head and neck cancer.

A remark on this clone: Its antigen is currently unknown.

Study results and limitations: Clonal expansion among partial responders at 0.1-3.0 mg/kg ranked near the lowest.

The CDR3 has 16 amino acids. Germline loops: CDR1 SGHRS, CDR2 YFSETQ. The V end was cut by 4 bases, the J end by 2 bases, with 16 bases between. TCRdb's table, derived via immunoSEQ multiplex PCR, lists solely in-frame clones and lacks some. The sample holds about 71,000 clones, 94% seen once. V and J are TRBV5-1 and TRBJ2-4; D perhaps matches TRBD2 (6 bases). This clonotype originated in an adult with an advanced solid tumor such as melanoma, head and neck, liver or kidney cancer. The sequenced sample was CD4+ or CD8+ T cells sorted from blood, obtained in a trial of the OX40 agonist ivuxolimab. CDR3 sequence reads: CASSPGGWGTKNIQYF. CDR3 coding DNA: TGCGCCAGCAGCCCCGGGGGTTGGGGAACCAAAAACATTCAGTACTTC.